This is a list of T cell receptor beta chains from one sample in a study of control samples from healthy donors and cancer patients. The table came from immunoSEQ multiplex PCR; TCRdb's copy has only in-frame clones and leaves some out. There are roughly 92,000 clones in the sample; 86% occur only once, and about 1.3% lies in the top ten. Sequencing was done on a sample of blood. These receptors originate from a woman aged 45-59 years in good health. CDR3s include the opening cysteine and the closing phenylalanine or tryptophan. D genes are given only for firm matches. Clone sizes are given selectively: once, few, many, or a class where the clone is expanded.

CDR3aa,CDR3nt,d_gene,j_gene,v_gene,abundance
CASSYGTSGGTDTQYF,TGTGCCAGCAGTTACGGGACTAGCGGGGGTACAGATACGCAGTATTTT,TRBD2,TRBJ2-3,TRBV6-2/TRBV6-3,NA
CASGRSLLSSNTGELFF,TGTGCTAGTGGCCGATCCCTGCTTTCCTCGAACACCGGGGAGCTGTTTTTT,NA,TRBJ2-2,TRBV12-5,NA
CASSLDFLAGLEQFF,TGCGCCAGCAGCTTGGATTTCCTAGCGGGTCTAGAGCAGTTCTTC,TRBD2,TRBJ2-1,TRBV5-1,NA
CASSQTTMQETQYF,TGCGCCAGCAGCCAAACGACTATGCAAGAGACCCAGTACTTC,NA,TRBJ2-5,TRBV4-3,NA
CASSLLGQGLYEQYF,TGTGCCAGCAGCCTGTTAGGACAGGGACTCTACGAGCAGTACTTC,TRBD1,TRBJ2-7,TRBV11-2,NA
CASSYAGSTNEKLFF,TGTGCCAGCAGTTATGCTGGGTCTACTAATGAAAAACTGTTTTTT,NA,TRBJ1-4,TRBV28,NA
CASSSRRGRLLGYTF,TGTGCCAGCAGCTCAAGAAGGGGCCGCTTACTCGGCTACACCTTC,NA,TRBJ1-2,TRBV7-3,NA
CASSFRDRGVDGYTF,TGCGCCAGCAGCTTCAGGGACAGGGGAGTGGATGGCTACACCTTC,TRBD1,TRBJ1-2,TRBV5-1,NA
CASSFRGTEAFF,TGTGCCAGCAGCTTCAGGGGGACAGAAGCTTTCTTT,NA,TRBJ1-1,TRBV21-1,NA
CAIASATDSYEQYF,TGTGCCATCGCAAGCGCCACTGACTCCTACGAGCAGTACTTC,NA,TRBJ2-7,TRBV2,few
CASSQDQGPRGKLFF,TGCGCCAGCAGCCAGGATCAGGGCCCCAGAGGAAAACTGTTTTTT,NA,TRBJ1-4,TRBV4-1,NA
CSASGQAGSGSYEQYF,TGCAGTGCTAGTGGGCAGGCAGGATCCGGAAGCTACGAGCAGTACTTC,NA,TRBJ2-7,TRBV20-1,NA
CSVERQGLAGYTF,TGCAGCGTTGAAAGACAGGGTCTTGCTGGCTACACCTTC,TRBD1,TRBJ1-2,TRBV29-1,NA
CASRQGGTGELFF,TGTGCCAGTAGACAGGGGGGCACCGGGGAGCTGTTTTTT,TRBD1,TRBJ2-2,TRBV19,once
CASSFQRTVPYEQYF,TGTGCCAGCAGTTTTCAGAGGACCGTACCCTACGAGCAGTACTTC,NA,TRBJ2-7,TRBV7-8,once
CASSFDANTGELFF,TGTGCCAGCAGCTTTGATGCGAACACCGGGGAGCTGTTTTTT,NA,TRBJ2-2,TRBV7-2,NA
CASTLAADTQYF,TGTGCCAGCACTCTAGCGGCAGATACGCAGTATTTT,TRBD2,TRBJ2-3,TRBV2,NA
CASSVLPSGPRSVAKNIQYF,TGTGCCAGCAGCGTACTGCCTAGCGGCCCTAGGAGTGTAGCCAAAAACATTCAGTACTTC,TRBD2,TRBJ2-4,TRBV9,NA
CASSYIPGDQPQHF,TGTGCCAGCAGTTACATCCCGGGTGATCAGCCCCAGCATTTT,NA,TRBJ1-5,TRBV6-6,once
CATSRGDGGSYEQYF,TGTGCCACCAGCAGAGGTGACGGCGGGAGCTACGAGCAGTACTTC,TRBD2,TRBJ2-7,TRBV15,NA
CASSRGHSGANVLTF,TGCGCCAGCAGTCGAGGCCACTCTGGGGCCAACGTCCTGACTTTC,NA,TRBJ2-6,TRBV5-1,NA
CASSDQPYNEQFF,TGTGCCAGCAGTGACCAACCGTACAATGAGCAGTTCTTC,NA,TRBJ2-1,TRBV6-2/TRBV6-3,NA
CASSQGHGTGKWPQHF,TGCGCCAGCAGCCAAGGTCACGGGACAGGGAAATGGCCCCAGCATTTT,TRBD1,TRBJ1-5,TRBV4-3,NA
CASSTHPKAAGEAETQYF,TGCGCCAGCAGCACCCACCCAAAGGCGGCAGGGGAAGCGGAGACCCAGTACTTC,NA,TRBJ2-5,TRBV5-1,NA
CASSYSGGAVEKLFF,TGTGCCAGCAGTTACTCCGGGGGCGCGGTTGAAAAACTGTTTTTT,NA,TRBJ1-4,TRBV6-5,NA
CASSPRSLGDEQYF,TGCGCCAGCAGCCCCCGGTCTTTGGGCGACGAGCAGTACTTC,NA,TRBJ2-7,TRBV4-3,NA
CASSIRTSGMGETQYF,TGTGCCAGCAGCATTCGGACTAGCGGGATGGGAGAGACCCAGTACTTC,TRBD2,TRBJ2-5,TRBV7-2,few
CASSPRTGLMIKQFF,TGTGCCAGCAGCCCCCGGACAGGATTAATGATAAAGCAGTTCTTC,TRBD1,TRBJ2-1,TRBV7-8,NA
CASNPYWRGGGGREQYF,TGTGCCAGCAATCCTTACTGGAGAGGGGGCGGGGGGAGGGAGCAGTACTTC,NA,TRBJ2-7,TRBV28,NA
CASSFRAMGTDTQYF,TGTGCCAGCAGCTTCCGGGCAATGGGAACAGATACGCAGTATTTT,NA,TRBJ2-3,TRBV7-9,few
CASSLGAPGYGYTF,TGTGCCAGCAGCTTAGGGGCCCCAGGGTATGGCTACACCTTC,NA,TRBJ1-2,TRBV7-9,NA
CASSPYGVMASQPQHF,TGTGCCAGCAGCCCTTACGGGGTAATGGCGAGTCAGCCCCAGCATTTT,NA,TRBJ1-5,TRBV28,NA
CASSRGVGGDEQFF,TGTGCCAGTAGTCGCGGGGTTGGAGGGGATGAGCAGTTCTTC,NA,TRBJ2-1,TRBV19,NA
CASTGRTGPIFNEKLFF,TGTGCCAGCACTGGGAGGACAGGGCCCATTTTTAATGAAAAACTGTTTTTT,TRBD1,TRBJ1-4,TRBV28,NA
CSGDRGETQYF,TGCAGCGGCGACAGGGGAGAGACCCAGTACTTC,TRBD1,TRBJ2-5,TRBV29-1,NA